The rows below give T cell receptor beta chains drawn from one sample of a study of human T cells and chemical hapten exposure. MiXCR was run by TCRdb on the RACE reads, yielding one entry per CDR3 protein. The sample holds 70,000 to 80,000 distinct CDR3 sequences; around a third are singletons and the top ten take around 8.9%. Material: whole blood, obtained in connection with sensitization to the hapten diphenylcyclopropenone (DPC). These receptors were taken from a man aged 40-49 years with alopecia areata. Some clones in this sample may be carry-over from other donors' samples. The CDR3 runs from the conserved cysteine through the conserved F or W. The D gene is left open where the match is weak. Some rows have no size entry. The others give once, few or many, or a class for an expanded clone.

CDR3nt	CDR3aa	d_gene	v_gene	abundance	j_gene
TGTGCCATCGGGGGTTTTCGTGAAGCTTTCTTT	CAIGGFREAFF	-	TRBV28	few	TRBJ1-1
TGTGCCAGCAGCCAAGAGTGGCTAGCGGGAGGTGCTAGCACAGATACGCAGTATTTT	CASSQEWLAGGASTDTQYF	TRBD2	TRBV4-2	few	TRBJ2-3
TGCGCCAGCAGTCCCCAGCGGGACAGGGGTTCTTACAATGAGCAGTTCTTC	CASSPQRDRGSYNEQFF	TRBD1	TRBV23-1	-	TRBJ2-1
TGTGCCAGCTCCCTCTACAGGGTAGCCATTTCACCCCTCCACTTT	CASSLYRVAISPLHF	-	TRBV2	-	TRBJ1-6
TGTGCCAGCAGCTCCCAAAGATTAGCCAAAAACATTCAGTACTTC	CASSSQRLAKNIQYF	-	TRBV7-2	-	TRBJ2-4
TGTGCCAGCAGGAGACCCGAAGGCAGCCACAATCAGCCCCAGCATTTT	CASRRPEGSHNQPQHF	-	TRBV28	-	TRBJ1-5
TGTGCCATCAGTGAGTCAGCCTACGAGCAGTACTTC	CAISESAYEQYF	-	TRBV10-3	once	TRBJ2-7
TGTGCCAGCAGCCAACCCCCCGGACACTACAATGAGCAGTTCTTC	CASSQPPGHYNEQFF	-	TRBV7-8	-	TRBJ2-1
TGTGCCAGCAGCTTGGTACCGGGCAGCGGGAGCTACAATGAGCAGTTCTTC	CASSLVPGSGSYNEQFF	TRBD2	TRBV7-9	-	TRBJ2-1
TGTGCCAGTAGTATCTCAGGGAATCGCGAAAAACTGTTTTTT	CASSISGNREKLFF	-	TRBV19	few	TRBJ1-4
TGTGCCAGCAGTCGACAGGGGAGCTCCTACGAGCAGTACTTC	CASSRQGSSYEQYF	TRBD1	TRBV12-3/TRBV12-4	-	TRBJ2-7
TGTGCCAGCAGTACCCAAACCCTAGCGGGAGACCACGAGCAGTACTTC	CASSTQTLAGDHEQYF	TRBD2	TRBV28	-	TRBJ2-7
TGTGCCAGCAGTACTGACAGGGGGCTAGGAGCTTTCTTT	CASSTDRGLGAFF	TRBD1	TRBV27	-	TRBJ1-1
TGTGCCTGGAGTGTAGGGACAAGGACCCCCTCCCCCCACACTGAAGCTTTCTTT	CAWSVGTRTPSPHTEAFF	-	TRBV30	-	TRBJ1-1
TGTGCCAGCAGGAGGACGGGGAACACTGAAGCTTTCTTT	CASRRTGNTEAFF	-	TRBV6-2/TRBV6-3	once	TRBJ1-1
TGTGCCAGCAGTAGGCGGGAAAAGGACACTGAAGCTTTCTTT	CASSRREKDTEAFF	-	TRBV12-3/TRBV12-4	few	TRBJ1-1
TGTGCCACCAGTACCGCCTGGGAGCAGTTCTTC	CATSTAWEQFF	-	TRBV24-1	once	TRBJ2-1
TGTGCCAGCAGACACGACAGGGCCAATGAGCAGTTCTTC	CASRHDRANEQFF	TRBD1	TRBV12-3/TRBV12-4	few	TRBJ2-1
TGTGCCAGCGCGCCCGGGACAATTGGAAACACCATATATTTT	CASAPGTIGNTIYF	-	TRBV12-3/TRBV12-4	few	TRBJ1-3
TGTGCCAGCAGCCCTTTCCAAGAGACCCAGTACTTC	CASSPFQETQYF	-	TRBV7-9	once	TRBJ2-5
TGCAGTGCTCGATCTGTGCGGGCACACTACGAGCAGTACTTC	CSARSVRAHYEQYF	-	TRBV20-1	-	TRBJ2-7
TGTGCCAGCAGTGAATGGAGTGGAAACACCATATATTTT	CASSEWSGNTIYF	-	TRBV2	few	TRBJ1-3
TGTGCCAGCATCCAATATGACCAGCAGTTCTTC	CASIQYDQQFF	-	TRBV7-9	-	TRBJ2-1
TGCAGTGCTAGAGAGCGGGAGTACGAGCAGTACTTC	CSAREREYEQYF	TRBD2	TRBV20-1	few	TRBJ2-7
TGTGCCAGCAGCCCTATAGGACAGTCCTATAATTCACCCCTCCACTTT	CASSPIGQSYNSPLHF	-	TRBV28	few	TRBJ1-6
TGTGCCAGCAGTTTAAGCGGGAGGGCCGAGACCCAGTACTTC	CASSLSGRAETQYF	TRBD2	TRBV28	-	TRBJ2-5
TGTGCCAGCAGTTCCAGACAGGGGAGCTCCTACGAGCAGTACTTC	CASSSRQGSSYEQYF	TRBD1	TRBV27	-	TRBJ2-7
TGTGCCAGCAGCTTAGCACAGAATTCACCCCTCCACTTT	CASSLAQNSPLHF	-	TRBV7-2	few	TRBJ1-6
TGCGCCAGCAGCTCTCGGGACAGCTCCTACGAGCAGTACTTC	CASSSRDSSYEQYF	TRBD1	TRBV5-1	few	TRBJ2-7
TGTGCCACCAGCAGAGAAGCGGGAACCTACAATGAGCAGTTCTTC	CATSREAGTYNEQFF	TRBD2	TRBV15	few	TRBJ2-1
TGTGCCAGCAGTTCCCCTATCGGGATATCTGAAGCTTTCTTT	CASSSPIGISEAFF	-	TRBV12-3/TRBV12-4	-	TRBJ1-1
TGCGCCAGCAGCTTTACAGGGGCCTCCTACAATGAGCAGTTCTTC	CASSFTGASYNEQFF	TRBD1	TRBV5-1	-	TRBJ2-1
TGTGCCAGCAGCGTAGTAATTGATTCACCCCTCCACTTT	CASSVVIDSPLHF	-	TRBV9	-	TRBJ1-6
TGCAGTGGAGTTTTTGGGACTCAAAAAGCTGATACGCAGTATTTT	CSGVFGTQKADTQYF	-	TRBV20-1	few	TRBJ2-3
TGTGCCAGCAGCTCAGACCTGGACGACCAAGAGACCCAGTACTTC	CASSSDLDDQETQYF	-	TRBV11-2	few	TRBJ2-5
TGCGCCAGCAGCTGGACTAGCAACAAGGGCGAGCAGTACTTC	CASSWTSNKGEQYF	TRBD2	TRBV5-1	few	TRBJ2-7
TGTGCCAGCAGTCCGGGCGTGCAGACCCAGTACTTC	CASSPGVQTQYF	-	TRBV6-2/TRBV6-3	-	TRBJ2-5
TGTGCCAGCAGTACCCCTCGGGACAGGGGCCCCCGAGATGACACTGAAGCTTTCTTT	CASSTPRDRGPRDDTEAFF	TRBD1	TRBV12-3/TRBV12-4	few	TRBJ1-1
TGCGCCAGCAGCTCGGGGCAGGCCCTACTGGATGAGCAGTTCTTC	CASSSGQALLDEQFF	-	TRBV5-1	few	TRBJ2-1
TGCGCCAGCAGCCAAGACTACCCTCTAGCCAAAAACATTCAGTACTTC	CASSQDYPLAKNIQYF	-	TRBV4-3	-	TRBJ2-4
TGTGCCAGCAGCAGTTCCGCGAATTCACCCCTCCACTTT	CASSSSANSPLHF	-	TRBV11-1	-	TRBJ1-6
TGTGCCATCGAGGATGCAGGGGGGACCCAGTACTTC	CAIEDAGGTQYF	TRBD1	TRBV10-3	few	TRBJ2-5